This entry lists 6 T cell receptor beta chains sequenced from one sample in a study of shared clonotypes between healthy human individuals. CD45RO-negative, CCR7-positively selected cells formed the naive CD8 fraction, excluding terminally differentiated effector memory CD45RA+ cells. Some clones are missing from TCRdb's copy, which holds only in-frame ones; the method was immunoSEQ multiplex PCR. The data show roughly 2 million clones, about 95% seen once. The sample was naive CD8+ T cells sorted from blood. These receptor sequences come from a man aged 18 to 30 in good health.

A few counts support this clone. The same CDR3 is also encoded by other DNA sequences in this sample. This chain connects TRBV9 to TRBJ1-5, with 8 bases lining up with TRBD1. The CDR3 loop spans 15 amino acids. CDR1 is SGDLS, CDR2 YYNGEE, per germline. The junction had 5 bases not matched to a gene; V was cut back by 4 bases and J by 2 bases. The CDR3 DNA follows: TGTGCCAGCAGCCCACAGGGGGGAGGCAATCAGCCCCAGCATTTT. Translating gives CASSPQGGGNQPQHF.

The J gene is TRBJ2-7, the V gene TRBV7-9; 9 bases align to TRBD1. V shed 5 bases and J 0 bases; nucleotides not matched to a gene: 5. The CDR3 extends over 15 amino acids. Looked up from germline, CDR1 is SEHNR and CDR2 is FQNEAQ (reference sequence). The CDR3: CASSTRTGVSYEQYF. The CDR3 DNA is TGTGCCAGCAGCACCCGGACAGGGGTCTCCTACGAGCAGTACTTC.

The chain uses TRBV30 and TRBJ2-3; 8 nucleotides agree with TRBD2. CDR3 length: 15 amino acids. CDR1 is GTSNPN and CDR2 is SVGIG in the germline V gene (reference sequence). V gave up 1 base and J gave up 4 bases; unmatched junction bases: 7. The chain's CDR3 is CAWSATGTSADTQYF. The CDR3 DNA is TGTGCCTGGAGTGCAACCGGGACTAGTGCAGATACGCAGTATTTT.

The chain carries TRBV14 and TRBJ2-1, with 8 bases fitting TRBD2. CDR3 length equals 18 residues. The trim removed 1 base at V and 2 bases at J, leaving 10 bases unmatched. CDR1 SGHDN and CDR2 FVKESK come from the germline V gene. CDR3 nucleotide sequence: TGTGCCAGCAGCCAAGCCTGGTTTGGGCGGGAGGCCTACAATGAGCAGTTCTTC. It codes for CASSQAWFGREAYNEQFF.

The chain is built from TRBV11-3 and TRBJ2-3; D unclear. The V end was cut by 3 bases, the J end by 6 bases, with 10 bases between. The CDR3 is 13 residues long. The germline V gene has CDR1 SGHNT and CDR2 YENEEA. This CDR3 is CASSFSLGDTQYF. CDR3 nucleotide sequence: TGTGCCAGCAGCTTCTCTTTAGGGGATACGCAGTATTTT.

The gene calls are TRBV6-4 and TRBJ2-3, with D unclear. The CDR3 loop spans 13 amino acids. Germline values: CDR1 MRHNA, CDR2 SNTAGT. The ends were cut back, 3 bases at V and 5 bases at J, with 9 bases in the middle. The CDR3 loop reads CASSEAGRDTQYF. CDR3 coding DNA: TGTGCCAGCAGTGAGGCTGGACGAGATACGCAGTATTTT.